Each of the 8 T cell receptor beta chains below was sequenced from the same sample in a study of T cell repertoires in cytomegalovirus infection. These TCRs are of unknown antigen specificity. From the reads, TCRdb called clonotypes with MiXCR, one entry per CDR3 protein. Among about 500,000 distinct CDR3 sequences listed, 30% to 40% were seen once. Source: cultured PBMCs, taken from culture after CMV antigen stimulation. Source of these receptors: a human donor in good health (CMV status not recorded). Some clones in this sample may be carry-over from other donors' samples.

This clonotype was seen a handful of times. The chain combines TRBV20-1 with TRBJ2-1; maybe TRBD2 (5 bases). The CDR3 runs to 13 residues. V lost 3 bases and J lost 7, with 13 bases in between. Germline assignment: CDR1 DFQATT and CDR2 SNEGSKA (reference sequence). The CDR3 DNA reads TGCAGTGCTAGGGAATATCGAGGGAATGAGCAGTTCTTC. Encoded protein: CSAREYRGNEQFF.

The V gene is TRBV7-4, the J gene TRBJ2-1; 8 nucleotides match TRBD2. The CDR3 consists of 17 residues. V lost 0 bases, J lost 7 bases, and 11 bases stayed unmatched. In germline, CDR1 is SGHVT, CDR2 SQSDAQ. CDR3 sequence (DNA): TGTGCCAGCAGCTTAGCCGGGACTAGAGCGGTGGCGAATGAGCAGTTCTTC. It encodes CASSLAGTRAVANEQFF.

The chain links TRBV7-9 to TRBJ1-2; 7 bases align to TRBD1. V shed 5 bases and J 4 bases; nucleotides not matched to a gene: 10. From germline, CDR1 is SEHNR and CDR2 FQNEAQ (reference sequence). This CDR3 has 15 residues. In DNA, the CDR3 is TGTGCCAGCAGCGAGACAGGGTCCCCATCCTATGGCTACACCTTC. Its translation is CASSETGSPSYGYTF.

This rearrangement joins TRBV7-2 to TRBJ2-7; D perhaps matches TRBD1 (6 bases). CDR1 SGHTA and CDR2 FQGNSA come from the germline V gene. V was trimmed by 5 bases and J by 6 bases, leaving 17 bases between them. This CDR3 comprises 14 residues. The CDR3 loop is CASSLNTRGGEQYV. The CDR3 coding sequence is TGTGCCAGCAGCCTGAACACTAGAGGGGGCGAGCAGTACGTC.

The sample holds one count of this clonotype. The chain is built from TRBV6-2 or TRBV6-3 and TRBJ2-4; 9 bases are a match to TRBD2. Germline V gives CDR1 MNHEY, CDR2 SVGEGT. This CDR3 region has 15 residues. Trimming cost V 6 bases and J 7 bases; bases outside gene matches: 10. The CDR3 bases are TGTGCCAGCAGACCCTTGACTAGCGGATTGAACATTCAGTACTTC. As protein: CASRPLTSGLNIQYF.

This clonotype was observed a handful of times. This chain joins TRBV6-2 or TRBV6-3 and TRBJ1-5; perhaps TRBD1 as D (5 bases). Germline V lookup: CDR1 MNHEY, CDR2 SVGEGT. This CDR3 has 14 residues. V was trimmed by 7 bases and J by 6 bases, leaving 16 bases between them. The CDR3 bases are TGTGCCAGCACCCCGATACAGGCGGGTCAGCCCCAGCATTTT. Residues: CASTPIQAGQPQHF.

In this sample, this clonotype turned up a few times. The chain has TRBV27 and TRBJ2-7, with TRBD2 matching over 13 bases. J gave up 7 bases and V 3 bases, and 3 bases lay outside the gene matches. The CDR3 is made up of 14 amino acids. Germline lookup yields CDR1 MNHEY and CDR2 SMNVEV (reference sequence). CDR3 protein: CASSLGLAGREQYF. In DNA form, the CDR3 reads TGTGCCAGCAGTTTGGGACTAGCGGGACGGGAGCAGTACTTC.

The V call is TRBV7-8, the J call TRBJ1-1; no reliable D call. The V gene's germline CDR1 is SGHVS and CDR2 FQNEAQ. The CDR3 loop spans 12 amino acids. V was shortened by 2 bases and J by 6 bases, with 7 bases between the two germline ends. In DNA form, the CDR3 reads TGTGCCAGCAGCTTAACGGGTTCTGAAGCTTTCTTT. Residues: CASSLTGSEAFF.